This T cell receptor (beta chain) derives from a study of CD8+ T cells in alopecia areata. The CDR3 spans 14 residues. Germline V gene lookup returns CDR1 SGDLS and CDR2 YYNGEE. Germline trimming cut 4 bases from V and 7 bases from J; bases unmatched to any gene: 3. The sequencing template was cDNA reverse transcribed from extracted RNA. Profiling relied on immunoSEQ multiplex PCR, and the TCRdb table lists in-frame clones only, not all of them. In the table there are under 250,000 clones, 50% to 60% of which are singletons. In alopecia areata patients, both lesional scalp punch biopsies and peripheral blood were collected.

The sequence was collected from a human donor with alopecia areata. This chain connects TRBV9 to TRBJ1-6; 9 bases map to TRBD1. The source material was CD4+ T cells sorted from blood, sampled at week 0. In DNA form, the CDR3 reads TGTGCCAGCAGCCTTGGGACAGGGAATTCACCCCTCCACTTT. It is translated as CASSLGTGNSPLHF.